This TCR beta chain emerged from a study of CD8 T cells in cerebrospinal fluid in Alzheimer's disease (dated by TCRdb to about 2020). Background on the whole study: To assess CSF T cell clonal expansion, the study used two single-cell approaches: plate-based nested PCR sequencing and droplet-based sequencing. This study tested whether clonally expanded T cells could be found in cerebrospinal fluid from healthy elderly individuals and from patients with neurodegenerative disease. The droplet-based CSF analysis comparing patients with controls included about 9 healthy controls (around 11,000 cells) and about 9 patients with MCI or Alzheimer's disease (10,391 cells). A total of about 22 samples were covered by the CSF gene-expression analysis, in which Parkinson's disease patients were included.

Spanning cysteine to phenylalanine, the CDR3 consists of 16 amino acids. DNA was not recorded. The germline V gene (reference sequence) specifies DFQATT as CDR1 and SNEGSKA as CDR2. Beyond this particular receptor, the publication reports: The authors warned that finding EBV-specific TCRs in CSF does not prove a causal connection between EBV and Alzheimer's disease. The EBV-specific clones were neither the most highly expanded clones nor enriched among patients. In patients with MCI or Alzheimer's disease, the biggest CSF clone accounted for a larger percentage of TCRs than in controls. The overall clonality comparison included only samples with detectable clones (about 11 healthy, 5 MCI, 5 AD, 6 PD). In pooled data, a highly expanded clone (at least 3% of TCRs) occurred in 1 of 10 healthy subjects versus 4 of 6 Alzheimer's patients.

No count is recorded, but by frequency this clonotype is medium-sized (0.01 to 0.1%). Its antigen target is currently unknown. Library generation was performed with 10x single-cell sequencing. CSF cells were profiled with 10X Genomics single-cell V(D)J and 5' gene-expression libraries. An Illumina NextSeq550 was used to sequence CSF single-cell TCR libraries. The paper's processing steps were these. V(D)J reads were aligned to the vdj-GRCh38 alts ensemble 2.0.0 reference and processed with the Cell Ranger vdj pipeline. Clonotypes were defined as cell barcodes sharing the same set of productive CDR3 nucleotide sequences. Clonotype information was added to Seurat v3.0 gene-expression metadata to link clonality with transcriptional profiles. Any CSF cell with more than 1,800 genes, more than 7,500 UMIs or more than 10% mitochondrial reads was removed. To find TCRs with known antigen specificity, CDR3-beta sequences were matched against VDJdb. Clone sharing was examined by network analysis using the R package qgraph, in which only TCRs with complete alpha and beta chains were included. TCRdb reprocessed the reads and assigns one entry to each CDR3 protein sequence, leaving out DNA. Here the V and J calls rest on TCRdb's processing, not on the authors' analysis. The sample table gives approximately 750 distinct CDR3 sequences. About 13% of the sample goes to the ten largest clones.

Because antigen-specific T cells had previously been reported in Parkinson's disease blood, the researchers used Parkinson's disease patients as a neurodegenerative disease comparison group. None of the participants had acute infectious disease, and every participant was in good physical condition. Neurodegeneration in patients was confirmed using biomarkers including neurofilament, amyloid-beta and tau. A live/dead marker was used to sort live CSF cells for droplet-based sequencing. CSF was obtained by lumbar puncture, and immune cells were pelleted by centrifugation at 300g. CSF samples were inspected for red blood cells, and any blood-contaminated sample was excluded. CSF cells were cryopreserved in freezing medium, frozen overnight at -80 °C, and then stored in liquid nitrogen. Before analysis, CSF samples were kept in storage for less than seven months.

Source material: cerebrospinal fluid. Recombination joined TRBV20-1 with TRBJ1-3; checking the TCRdb D call of TRBD1 is not possible without DNA. The sequence was obtained from a human donor with Parkinson's disease. For the CDR3, the sequence is CSARGVEDRGLNTIYF.